This TCR beta chain was captured by sequencing in a study of blood T cell repertoires in COVID-19. At the level of the study: Specimens from acute and convalescent COVID-19 originated in the United States, Italy and Spain. The cDNA or gDNA used as material had been derived from T cells, B-cell-depleted T cells, or PBMCs.

After removal of 8 bases from V and 4 bases from J, the junction contained 11 bases not matched to a gene. Germline lookup yields CDR1 MNHEY and CDR2 SVGAGI. This CDR3 contains 15 residues. This clone came up once. As handled by the study authors: Estimation of nucleated cell counts was performed using reference gene primer amplification. The method was immunoSEQ multiplex PCR; TCRdb's version includes in-frame clones alone and lacks a portion of them. That table supplies the V and J calls and clone size; D and trimming were determined from the DNA. Seen here are about 210,000 clones, 70% to 85% observed once, and the top ten hold about 10%.

This receptor was taken from a man between 45 and 60 years old with active or convalescent COVID-19. The rearrangement joins TRBV6-5 to TRBJ1-3; the match to TRBD1 covers 7 bases. Sequenced material: peripheral blood. Written as DNA, the CDR3 is TGTGCCAGCCTCAATACGCTGACAGGGGGAAACACCATATATTTT. Translation gives CASLNTLTGGNTIYF.